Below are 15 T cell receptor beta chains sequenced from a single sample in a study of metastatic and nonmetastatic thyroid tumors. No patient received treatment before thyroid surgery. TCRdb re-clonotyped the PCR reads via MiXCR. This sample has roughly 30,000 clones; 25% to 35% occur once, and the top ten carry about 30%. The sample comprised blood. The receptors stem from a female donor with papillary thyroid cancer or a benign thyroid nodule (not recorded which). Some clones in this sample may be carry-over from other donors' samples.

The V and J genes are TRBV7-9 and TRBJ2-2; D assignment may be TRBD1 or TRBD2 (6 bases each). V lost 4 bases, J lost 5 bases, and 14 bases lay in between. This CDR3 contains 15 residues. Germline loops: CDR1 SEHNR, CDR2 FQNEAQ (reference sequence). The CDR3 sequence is CASSSMGGATGELFF. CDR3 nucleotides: TGTGCCAGCAGCTCAATGGGGGGCGCAACCGGGGAGCTGTTTTTT.

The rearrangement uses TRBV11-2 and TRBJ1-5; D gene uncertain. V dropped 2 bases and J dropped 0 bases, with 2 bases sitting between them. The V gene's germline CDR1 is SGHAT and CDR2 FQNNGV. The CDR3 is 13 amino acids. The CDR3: CASSLSSNQPQHF. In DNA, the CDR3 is TGTGCCAGCAGCTTAAGTAGCAATCAGCCCCAGCATTTT.

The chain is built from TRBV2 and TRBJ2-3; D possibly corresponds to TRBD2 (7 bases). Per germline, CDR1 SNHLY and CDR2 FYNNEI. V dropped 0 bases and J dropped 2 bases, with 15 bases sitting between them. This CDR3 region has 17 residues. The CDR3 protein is CASSEAGAGHNTDTQYF. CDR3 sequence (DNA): TGTGCCAGCAGTGAAGCAGGAGCGGGACATAACACAGATACGCAGTATTTT.

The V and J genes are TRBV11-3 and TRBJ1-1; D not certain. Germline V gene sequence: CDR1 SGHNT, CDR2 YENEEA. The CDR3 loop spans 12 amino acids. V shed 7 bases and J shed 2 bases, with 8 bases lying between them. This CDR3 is CASKGRNTEAFF. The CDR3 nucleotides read TGTGCCAGCAAAGGTAGAAACACTGAAGCTTTCTTT.

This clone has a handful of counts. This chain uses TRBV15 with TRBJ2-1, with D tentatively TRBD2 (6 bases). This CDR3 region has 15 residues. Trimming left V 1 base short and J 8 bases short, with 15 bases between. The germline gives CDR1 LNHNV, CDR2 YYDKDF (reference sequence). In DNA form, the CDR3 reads TGTGCCACCAGCAGAGGGAGGGCCGGGGGTGATGAGCAGTTCTTC. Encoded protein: CATSRGRAGGDEQFF.

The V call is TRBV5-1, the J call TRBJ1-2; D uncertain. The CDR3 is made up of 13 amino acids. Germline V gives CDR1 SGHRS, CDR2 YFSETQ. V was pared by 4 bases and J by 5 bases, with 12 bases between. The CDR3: CASSEEGGYGYTF. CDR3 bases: TGCGCCAGCAGCGAAGAAGGCGGATATGGCTACACCTTC.

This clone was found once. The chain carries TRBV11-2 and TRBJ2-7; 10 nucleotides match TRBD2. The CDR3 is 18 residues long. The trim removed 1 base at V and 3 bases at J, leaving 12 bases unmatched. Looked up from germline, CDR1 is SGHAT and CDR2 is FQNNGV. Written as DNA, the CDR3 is TGTGCCAGCAGCTTAGGTCTAGCGGGAGCTAGTGGGGGCTACGAGCAGTACTTC. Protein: CASSLGLAGASGGYEQYF. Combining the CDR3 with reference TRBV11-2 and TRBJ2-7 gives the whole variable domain EAGVAQSPRYKIIEKRQSVAFWCNPISGHATLYWYQQILGQGPKLLIQFQNNGVVDDSQLPKDRFSAERLKGVDSTLKIQPAKLEDSAVYLCASSLGLAGASGGYEQYFGPGTRLTVT.

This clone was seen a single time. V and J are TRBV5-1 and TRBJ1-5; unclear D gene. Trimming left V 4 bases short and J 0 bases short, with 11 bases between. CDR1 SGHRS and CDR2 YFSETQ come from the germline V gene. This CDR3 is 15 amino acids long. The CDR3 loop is CASSPEGYSNQPQHF. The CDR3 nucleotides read TGCGCCAGCAGCCCCGAAGGGTATAGCAATCAGCCCCAGCATTTT. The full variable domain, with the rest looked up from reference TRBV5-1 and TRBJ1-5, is KAGVTQTPRYLIKTRGQQVTLSCSPISGHRSVSWYQQTPGQGLQFLFEYFSETQRNKGNFPGRFSGRQFSNSRSEMNVSTLELGDSALYLCASSPEGYSNQPQHFGDGTRLSIL.

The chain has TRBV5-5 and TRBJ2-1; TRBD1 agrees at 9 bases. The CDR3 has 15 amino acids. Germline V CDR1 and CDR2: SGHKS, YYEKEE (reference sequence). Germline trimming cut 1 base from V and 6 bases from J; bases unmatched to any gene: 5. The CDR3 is CASSLTGGAANEQFF. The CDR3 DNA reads TGTGCCAGCAGCTTGACAGGGGGCGCTGCCAATGAGCAGTTCTTC.

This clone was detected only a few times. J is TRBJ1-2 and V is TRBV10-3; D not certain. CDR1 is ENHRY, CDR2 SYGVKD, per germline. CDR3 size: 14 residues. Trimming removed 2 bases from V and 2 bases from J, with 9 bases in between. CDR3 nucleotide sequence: TGTGCCATCAGTGAGGAAGTGGGAAACTATGGCTACACCTTC. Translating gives CAISEEVGNYGYTF.

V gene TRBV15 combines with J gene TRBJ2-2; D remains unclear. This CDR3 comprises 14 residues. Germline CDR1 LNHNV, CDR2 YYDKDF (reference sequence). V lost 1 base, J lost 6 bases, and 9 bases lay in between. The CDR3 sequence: CATSRGTHPGELFF. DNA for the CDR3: TGTGCCACCAGCAGAGGGACCCACCCCGGGGAGCTGTTTTTT.

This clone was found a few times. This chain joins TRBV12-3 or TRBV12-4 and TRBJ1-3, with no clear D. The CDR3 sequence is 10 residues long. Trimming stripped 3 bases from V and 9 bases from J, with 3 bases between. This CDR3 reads CASSFVTIYF. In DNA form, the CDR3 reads TGTGCCAGCAGTTTCGTCACCATATATTTT.

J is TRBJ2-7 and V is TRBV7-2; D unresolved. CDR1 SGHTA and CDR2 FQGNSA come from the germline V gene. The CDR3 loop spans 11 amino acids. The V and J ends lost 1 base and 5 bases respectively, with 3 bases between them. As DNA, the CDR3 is TGTGCCAGCAGCTTAGTGAACGAGCAGTACTTC. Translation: CASSLVNEQYF. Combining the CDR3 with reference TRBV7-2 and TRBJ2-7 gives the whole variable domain GAGVSQSPSNKVTEKGKDVELRCDPISGHTALYWYRQSLGQGLEFLIYFQGNSAPDKSGLPSDRFSAERTGGSVSTLTIQRTQQEDSAVYLCASSLVNEQYFGPGTRLTVT.

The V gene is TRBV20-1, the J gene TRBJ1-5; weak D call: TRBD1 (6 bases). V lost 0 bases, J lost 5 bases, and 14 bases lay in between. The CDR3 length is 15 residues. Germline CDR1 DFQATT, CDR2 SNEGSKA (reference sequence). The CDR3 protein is CSARDLETGYQPQHF. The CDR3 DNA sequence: TGCAGTGCTAGAGATTTGGAGACAGGCTATCAGCCCCAGCATTTT.

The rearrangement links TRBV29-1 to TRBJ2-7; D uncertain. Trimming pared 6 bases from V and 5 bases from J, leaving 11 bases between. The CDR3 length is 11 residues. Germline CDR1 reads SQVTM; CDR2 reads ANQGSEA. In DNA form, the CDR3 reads TGCAGCGTCGCGTTTTTGAACGAGCAGTACTTC. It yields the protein CSVAFLNEQYF.